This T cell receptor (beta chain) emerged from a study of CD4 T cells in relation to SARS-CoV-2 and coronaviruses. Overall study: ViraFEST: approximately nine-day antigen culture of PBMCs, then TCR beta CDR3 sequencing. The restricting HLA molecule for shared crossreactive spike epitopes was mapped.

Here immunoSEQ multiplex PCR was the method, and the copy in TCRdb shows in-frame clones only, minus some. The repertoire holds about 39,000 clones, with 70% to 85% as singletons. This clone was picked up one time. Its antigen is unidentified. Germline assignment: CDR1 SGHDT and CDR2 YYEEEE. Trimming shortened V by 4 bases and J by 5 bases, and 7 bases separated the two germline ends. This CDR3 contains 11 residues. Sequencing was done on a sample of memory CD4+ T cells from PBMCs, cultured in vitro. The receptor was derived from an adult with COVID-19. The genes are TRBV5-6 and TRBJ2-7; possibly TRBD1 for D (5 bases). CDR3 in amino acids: CASSVRDEQYF. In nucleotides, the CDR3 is TGTGCCAGCAGCGTCAGGGACGAGCAGTACTTC.